One T cell receptor beta chain is described in this entry. This sample stems from a study of shared clonotypes between healthy human individuals. The V and J ends lost 2 bases and 3 bases, in that order; junction bases with no gene match: 1. Germline V gene lookup returns CDR1 MDHEN and CDR2 SYDVKM. The CDR3 runs 15 residues. Using immunoSEQ multiplex PCR, the repertoire was profiled, and TCRdb retains in-frame clones only, with some absent. The sample includes around 79,000 clones, about 63% seen only once; the top ten take roughly 49%. The TCR originated in a man aged 30 to 45 in good health. Specimen: memory CD8+ T cells sorted from blood. Regarding subset: CD45RO+ cells pooled with CCR7-negative TemRA cells. The chain joins TRBV28 to TRBJ2-7, with 13 bases matching TRBD2. The CDR3: CASSLGTSGVYEQYF. The CDR3 region has the DNA TGTGCCAGCAGTTTAGGGACTAGCGGGGTCTACGAGCAGTACTTC.